This T cell receptor (beta chain) was identified during a study of identical twins. This clonotype was counted at least ten times. What it recognizes is unknown. Unique molecular identifiers were in the cDNA, with template-switch universal primer binding. TCRdb called the 5' RACE reads again in MiXCR, with one record for every CDR3 protein. The sample records approximately 1.8 million distinct CDR3 sequences, about 30% being singletons. Study outcomes and limitations: Weaker excess sharing between twins was seen in beta out-of-frame sequences. Insertions were reduced in abundant cord blood beta clonotypes but not in memory repertoires.

Sequenced input: cord blood. The TCR comes from a newborn girl in good health.

Here the CDR3 DNA reads TGTGCCAGCAGCCACCGAGAACGGGAGGAGCAGTTCTTC. Its translation: CASSHREREEQFF. This chain joins TRBV4-2 and TRBJ2-1, with TRBD2 as a possible D gene (6 bases). Germline V gene lookup returns CDR1 LGHNA and CDR2 YNFKEQ. This CDR3 has 13 amino acids. Trimming stripped 3 bases from V and 10 bases from J, with 13 bases between.